This TCR beta chain originates from a study of OX40 agonist ivuxolimab in advanced cancers. The overall study: Ivuxolimab, an antibody acting as an agonist of OX40 (CD134), was used to treat patients. Patients in dose escalation had liver, melanoma, kidney or head and neck cancers. Partial responses were recorded for three patients, including one with hepatocellular carcinoma and two with cutaneous melanoma.

The data were produced by immunoSEQ multiplex PCR, yet TCRdb's version contains in-frame clones alone and is incomplete. Of roughly 40,000 clones in the sample, around 90% were seen once. At cycle 4 day 1, cycle 7 day 1, and baseline, blood was sampled. This clonotype was sampled from an adult with an advanced solid tumor such as melanoma, head and neck, liver or kidney cancer. Here the sequenced sample was CD4+ or CD8+ T cells sorted from blood, taken in a trial of the OX40 agonist ivuxolimab.

The CDR3 coding sequence is TGTGCCAGCAGCGCGGGGGAAGGGACCCTCGGGGTCGTGCAGTATTTT. Its translation: CASSAGEGTLGVVQYF. V is TRBV5-4 and J is TRBJ2-3; 7 nucleotides agree with TRBD2. Unmatched junction bases numbered 19, after V lost 4 bases and J lost 11 bases. Germline lookup yields CDR1 SGHNT and CDR2 YYREEE (reference sequence). This CDR3 spans 16 amino acids.